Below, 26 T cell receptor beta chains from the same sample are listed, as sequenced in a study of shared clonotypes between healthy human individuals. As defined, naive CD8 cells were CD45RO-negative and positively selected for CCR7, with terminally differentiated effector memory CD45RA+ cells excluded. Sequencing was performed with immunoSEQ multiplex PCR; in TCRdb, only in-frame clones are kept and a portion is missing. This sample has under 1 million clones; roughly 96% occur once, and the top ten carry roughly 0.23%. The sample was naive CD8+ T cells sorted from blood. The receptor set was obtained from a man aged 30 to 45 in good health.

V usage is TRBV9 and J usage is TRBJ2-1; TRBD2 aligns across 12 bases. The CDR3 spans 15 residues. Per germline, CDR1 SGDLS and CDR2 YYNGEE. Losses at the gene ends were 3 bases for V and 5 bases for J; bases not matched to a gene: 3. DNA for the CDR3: TGTGCCAGCAGCGCTAGCGGGAGGGTCCACAATGAGCAGTTCTTC. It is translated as CASSASGRVHNEQFF.

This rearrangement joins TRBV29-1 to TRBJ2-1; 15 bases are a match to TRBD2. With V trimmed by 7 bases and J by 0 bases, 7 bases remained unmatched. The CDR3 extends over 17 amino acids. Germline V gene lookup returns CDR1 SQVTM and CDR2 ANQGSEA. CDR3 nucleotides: TGCAGCGCCACAGGACTAGCGGGGGGGAGCTCCTACAATGAGCAGTTCTTC. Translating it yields CSATGLAGGSSYNEQFF.

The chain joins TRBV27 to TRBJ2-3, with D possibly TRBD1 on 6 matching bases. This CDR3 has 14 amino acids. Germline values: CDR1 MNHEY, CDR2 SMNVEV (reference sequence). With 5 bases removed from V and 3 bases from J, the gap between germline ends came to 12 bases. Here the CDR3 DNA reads TGTGCCAGCAGTATCCTACAGGGTACAGATACGCAGTATTTT. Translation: CASSILQGTDTQYF.

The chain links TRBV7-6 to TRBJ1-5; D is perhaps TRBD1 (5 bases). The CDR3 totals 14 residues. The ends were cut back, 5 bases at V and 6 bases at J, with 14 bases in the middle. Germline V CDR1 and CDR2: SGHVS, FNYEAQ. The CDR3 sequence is CASSPGEGPQPQHF. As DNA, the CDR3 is TGTGCCAGCAGCCCCGGGGAGGGGCCTCAGCCCCAGCATTTT.

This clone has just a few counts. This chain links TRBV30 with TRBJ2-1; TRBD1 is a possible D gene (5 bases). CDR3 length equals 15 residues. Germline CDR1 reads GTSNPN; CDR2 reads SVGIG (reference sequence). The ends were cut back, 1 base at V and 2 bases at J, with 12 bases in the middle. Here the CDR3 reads CAWSADSSTYNEQFF. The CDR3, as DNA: TGTGCCTGGAGTGCCGACAGTTCCACCTACAATGAGCAGTTCTTC.

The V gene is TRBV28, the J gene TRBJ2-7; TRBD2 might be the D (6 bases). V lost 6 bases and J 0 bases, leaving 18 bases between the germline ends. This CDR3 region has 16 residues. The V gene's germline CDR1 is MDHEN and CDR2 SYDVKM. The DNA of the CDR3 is TGTGCCAGCAGCGCGAACTGGGGGAGGAGCTCCTACGAGCAGTACTTC. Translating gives CASSANWGRSSYEQYF. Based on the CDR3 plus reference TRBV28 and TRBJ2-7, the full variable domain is DVKVTQSSRYLVKRTGEKVFLECVQDMDHENMFWYRQDPGLGLRLIYFSYDVKMKEKGDIPEGYSVSREKKERFSLILESASTNQTSMYLCASSANWGRSSYEQYFGPGTRLTVT.

The CDR3, as DNA: TGCGCCAGCAGCTCTGGCGATTACACCGGGGAGCTGTTTTTT. Translation gives CASSSGDYTGELFF. The genes are TRBV5-1 and TRBJ2-2, with unresolved D. The CDR3 runs to 14 residues. Germline CDR1 is SGHRS and CDR2 is YFSETQ. The germline V and J ends were trimmed by 3 bases and 3 bases, with 9 bases remaining between them.

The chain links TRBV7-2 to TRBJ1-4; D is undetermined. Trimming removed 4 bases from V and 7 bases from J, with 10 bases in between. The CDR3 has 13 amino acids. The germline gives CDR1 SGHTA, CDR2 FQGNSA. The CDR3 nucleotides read TGTGCCAGCAGCTCGGGTCCCTCTGAAAAACTGTTTTTT. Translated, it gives CASSSGPSEKLFF.

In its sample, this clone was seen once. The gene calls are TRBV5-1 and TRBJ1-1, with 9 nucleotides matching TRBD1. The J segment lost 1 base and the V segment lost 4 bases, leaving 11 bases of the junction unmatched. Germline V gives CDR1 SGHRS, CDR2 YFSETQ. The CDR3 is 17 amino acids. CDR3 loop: CASSGNRGPSGNTEAFF. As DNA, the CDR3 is TGCGCCAGCAGCGGAAACAGGGGGCCGTCCGGGAACACTGAAGCTTTCTTT.

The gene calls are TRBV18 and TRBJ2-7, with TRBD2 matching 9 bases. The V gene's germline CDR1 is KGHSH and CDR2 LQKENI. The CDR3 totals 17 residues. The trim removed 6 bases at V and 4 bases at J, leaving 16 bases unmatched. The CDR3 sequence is CASSPRRLAETRYEQYF. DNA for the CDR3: TGTGCCAGCTCCCCAAGGCGACTAGCGGAGACGAGGTACGAGCAGTACTTC.

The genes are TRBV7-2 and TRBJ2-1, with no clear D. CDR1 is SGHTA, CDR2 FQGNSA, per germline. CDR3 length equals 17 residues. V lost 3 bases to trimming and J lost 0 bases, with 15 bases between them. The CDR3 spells CASSFRRLGRSYNEQFF. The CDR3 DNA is TGTGCCAGCAGCTTCCGACGACTGGGCCGCTCCTACAATGAGCAGTTCTTC. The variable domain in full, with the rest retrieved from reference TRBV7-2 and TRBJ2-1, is GAGVSQSPSNKVTEKGKDVELRCDPISGHTALYWYRQSLGQGLEFLIYFQGNSAPDKSGLPSDRFSAERTGGSVSTLTIQRTQQEDSAVYLCASSFRRLGRSYNEQFFGPGTRLTVL.

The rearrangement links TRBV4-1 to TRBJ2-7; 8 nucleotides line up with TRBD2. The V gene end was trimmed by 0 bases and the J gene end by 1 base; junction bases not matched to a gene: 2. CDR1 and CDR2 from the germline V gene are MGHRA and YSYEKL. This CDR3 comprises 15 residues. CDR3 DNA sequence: TGCGCCAGCAGCCAAGAGATAGCGGGGTCCTACGAGCAGTACTTC. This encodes CASSQEIAGSYEQYF.

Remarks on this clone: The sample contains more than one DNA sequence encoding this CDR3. The CDR3 here is CASSAGTGAYEQYF. In nucleotides, the CDR3 is TGTGCCAGCAGTGCCGGGACAGGGGCCTACGAGCAGTACTTC. The gene calls are TRBV27 and TRBJ2-7; 10 nucleotides agree with TRBD1. The germline V gene has CDR1 MNHEY and CDR2 SMNVEV (reference sequence). Trimming removed 5 bases from V and 2 bases from J; junction bases left unmatched: 3. This CDR3 is built from 14 residues.

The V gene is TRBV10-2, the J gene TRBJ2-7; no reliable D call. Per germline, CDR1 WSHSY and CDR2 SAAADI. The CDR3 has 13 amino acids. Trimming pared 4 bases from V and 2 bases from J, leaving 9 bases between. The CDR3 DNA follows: TGCGCCAGCAGTGCGGGTGTTACCTACGAGCAGTACTTC. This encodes CASSAGVTYEQYF.

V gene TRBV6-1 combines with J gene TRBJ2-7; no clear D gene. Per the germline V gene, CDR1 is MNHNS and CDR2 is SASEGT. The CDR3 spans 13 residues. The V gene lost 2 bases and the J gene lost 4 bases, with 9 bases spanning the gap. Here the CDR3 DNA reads TGTGCCAGCAGTGAACGAGTGGCGTACGAGCAGTACTTC. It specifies CASSERVAYEQYF.

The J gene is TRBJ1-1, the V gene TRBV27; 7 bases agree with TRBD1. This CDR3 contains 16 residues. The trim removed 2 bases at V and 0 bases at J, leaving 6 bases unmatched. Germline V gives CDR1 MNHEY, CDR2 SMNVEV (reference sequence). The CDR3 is CASSLQSDRVNTEAFF. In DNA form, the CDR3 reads TGTGCCAGCAGTTTACAATCTGACAGGGTGAACACTGAAGCTTTCTTT.

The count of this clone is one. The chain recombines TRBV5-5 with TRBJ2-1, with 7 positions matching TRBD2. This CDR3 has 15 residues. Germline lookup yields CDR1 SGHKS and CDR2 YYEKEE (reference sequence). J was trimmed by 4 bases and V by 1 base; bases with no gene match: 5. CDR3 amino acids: CASSLWPSGYNEQFF. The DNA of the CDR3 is TGTGCCAGCAGCTTGTGGCCTAGCGGTTACAATGAGCAGTTCTTC.

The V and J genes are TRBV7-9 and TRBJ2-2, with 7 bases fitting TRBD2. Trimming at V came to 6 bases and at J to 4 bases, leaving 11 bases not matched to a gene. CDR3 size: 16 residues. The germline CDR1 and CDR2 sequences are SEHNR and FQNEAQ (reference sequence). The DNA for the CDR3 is TGTGCCAGCAGACCCCCGGGGGGTTTCTTCACCGGGGAGCTGTTTTTT. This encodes CASRPPGGFFTGELFF.

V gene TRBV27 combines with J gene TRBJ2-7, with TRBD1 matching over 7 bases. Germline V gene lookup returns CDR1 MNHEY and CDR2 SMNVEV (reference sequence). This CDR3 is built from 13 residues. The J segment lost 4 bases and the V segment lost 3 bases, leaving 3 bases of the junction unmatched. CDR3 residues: CASSFTGEYEQYF. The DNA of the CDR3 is TGTGCCAGCAGTTTTACAGGGGAATACGAGCAGTACTTC.

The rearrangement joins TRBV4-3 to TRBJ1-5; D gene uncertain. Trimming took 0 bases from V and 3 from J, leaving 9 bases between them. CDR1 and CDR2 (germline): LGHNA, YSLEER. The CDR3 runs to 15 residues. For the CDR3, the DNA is TGCGCCAGCAGCCAAGATCGGCAGACCAATCAGCCCCAGCATTTT. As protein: CASSQDRQTNQPQHF.

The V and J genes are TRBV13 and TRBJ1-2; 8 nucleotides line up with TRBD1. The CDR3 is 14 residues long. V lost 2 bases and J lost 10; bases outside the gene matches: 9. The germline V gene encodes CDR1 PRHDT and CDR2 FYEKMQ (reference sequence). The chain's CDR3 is CASSLLQGAFNYTF. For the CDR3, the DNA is TGTGCCAGCAGCTTATTGCAGGGGGCCTTTAACTACACCTTC.

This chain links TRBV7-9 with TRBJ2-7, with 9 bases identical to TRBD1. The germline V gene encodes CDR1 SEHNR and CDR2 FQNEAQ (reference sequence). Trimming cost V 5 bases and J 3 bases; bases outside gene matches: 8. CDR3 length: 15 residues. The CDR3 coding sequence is TGTGCCAGCAGCCCAGGACAGGGGCAACACTACGAGCAGTACTTC. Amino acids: CASSPGQGQHYEQYF.

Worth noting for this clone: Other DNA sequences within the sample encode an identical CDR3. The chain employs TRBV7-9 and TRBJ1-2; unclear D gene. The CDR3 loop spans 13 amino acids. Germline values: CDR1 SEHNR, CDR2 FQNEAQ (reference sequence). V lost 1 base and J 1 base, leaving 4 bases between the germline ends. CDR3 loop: CASSLGGNYGYTF. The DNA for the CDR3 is TGTGCCAGCAGCTTAGGGGGTAACTATGGCTACACCTTC.

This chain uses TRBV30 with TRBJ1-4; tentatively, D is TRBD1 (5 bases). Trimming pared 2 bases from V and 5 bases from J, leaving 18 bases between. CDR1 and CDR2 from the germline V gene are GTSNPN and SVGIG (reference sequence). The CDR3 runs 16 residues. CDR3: CAWSSPPGTRNEKLFF. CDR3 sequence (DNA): TGTGCCTGGAGTAGCCCACCCGGGACTAGGAATGAAAAACTGTTTTTT.

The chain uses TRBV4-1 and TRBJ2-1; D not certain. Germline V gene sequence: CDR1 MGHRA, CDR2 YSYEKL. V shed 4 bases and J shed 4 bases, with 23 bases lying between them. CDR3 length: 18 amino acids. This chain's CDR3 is CASSPASGLVGLYNEQFF. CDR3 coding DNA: TGCGCCAGCAGCCCGGCCTCCGGCCTAGTCGGCCTATACAATGAGCAGTTCTTC.

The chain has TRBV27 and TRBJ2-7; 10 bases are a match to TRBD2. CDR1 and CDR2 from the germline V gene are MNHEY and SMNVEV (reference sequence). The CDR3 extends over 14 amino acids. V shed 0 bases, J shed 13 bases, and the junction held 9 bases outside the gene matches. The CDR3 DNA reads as TGTGCCAGCAGTTTATCTGCTAGCGGGAGTCTACTTTACTTC. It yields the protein CASSLSASGSLLYF.